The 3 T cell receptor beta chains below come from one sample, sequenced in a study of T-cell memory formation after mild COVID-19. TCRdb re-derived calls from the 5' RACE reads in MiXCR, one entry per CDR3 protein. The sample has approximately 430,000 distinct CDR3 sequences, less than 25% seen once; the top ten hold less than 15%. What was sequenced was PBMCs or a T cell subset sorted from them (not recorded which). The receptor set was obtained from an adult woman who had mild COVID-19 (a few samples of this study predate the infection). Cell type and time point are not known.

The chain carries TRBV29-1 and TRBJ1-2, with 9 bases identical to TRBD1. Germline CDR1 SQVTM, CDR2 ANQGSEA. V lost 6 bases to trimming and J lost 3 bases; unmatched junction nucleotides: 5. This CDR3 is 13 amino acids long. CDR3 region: CSVRTGADYGYTF. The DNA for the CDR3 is TGCAGCGTGAGGACAGGGGCCGACTATGGCTACACCTTC.

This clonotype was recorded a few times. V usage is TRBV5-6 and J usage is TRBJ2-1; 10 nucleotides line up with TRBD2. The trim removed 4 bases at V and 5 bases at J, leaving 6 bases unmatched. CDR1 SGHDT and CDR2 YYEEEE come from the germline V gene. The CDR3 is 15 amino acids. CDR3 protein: CASSISGRIDNEQFF. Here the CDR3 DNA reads TGTGCCAGCAGCATTAGCGGGAGGATTGACAATGAGCAGTTCTTC.

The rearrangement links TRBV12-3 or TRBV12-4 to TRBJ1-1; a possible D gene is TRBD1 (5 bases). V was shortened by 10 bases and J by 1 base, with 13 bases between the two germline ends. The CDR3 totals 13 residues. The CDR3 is CATHAGWNTEAFF. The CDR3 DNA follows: TGTGCCACCCACGCAGGGTGGAACACTGAAGCTTTCTTT.